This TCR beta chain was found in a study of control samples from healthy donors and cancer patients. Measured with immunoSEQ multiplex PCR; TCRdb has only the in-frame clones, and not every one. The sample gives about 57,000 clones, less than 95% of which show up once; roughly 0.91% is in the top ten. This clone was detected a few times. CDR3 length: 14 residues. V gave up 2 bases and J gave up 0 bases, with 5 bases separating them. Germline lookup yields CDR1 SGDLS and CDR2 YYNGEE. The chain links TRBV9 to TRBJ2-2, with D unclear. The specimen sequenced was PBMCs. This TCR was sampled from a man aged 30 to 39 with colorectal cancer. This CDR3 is CASSVDPNTGELFF. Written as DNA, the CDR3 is TGTGCCAGCAGCGTGGACCCGAACACCGGGGAGCTGTTTTTT.